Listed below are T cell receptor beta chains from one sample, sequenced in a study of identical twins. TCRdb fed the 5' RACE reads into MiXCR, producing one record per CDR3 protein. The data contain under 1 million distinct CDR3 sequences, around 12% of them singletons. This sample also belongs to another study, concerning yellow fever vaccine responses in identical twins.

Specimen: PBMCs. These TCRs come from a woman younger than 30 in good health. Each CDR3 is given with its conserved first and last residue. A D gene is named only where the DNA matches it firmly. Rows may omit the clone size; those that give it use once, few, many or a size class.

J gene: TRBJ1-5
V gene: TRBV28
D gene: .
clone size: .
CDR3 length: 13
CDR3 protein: CASRRAGNQPQHF
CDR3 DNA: TGTGCCAGCAGAAGGGCAGGGAATCAGCCCCAGCATTTT

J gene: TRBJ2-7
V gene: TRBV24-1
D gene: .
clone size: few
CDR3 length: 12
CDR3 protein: CATSDPKDEQYF
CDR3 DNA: TGTGCCACCAGTGATCCAAAGGACGAGCAGTACTTC

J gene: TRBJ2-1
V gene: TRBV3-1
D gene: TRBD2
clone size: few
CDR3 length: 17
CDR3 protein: CASSRDSGGAGNNEQFF
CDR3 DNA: TGTGCCAGCAGCCGAGATAGCGGGGGGGCTGGGAACAATGAGCAGTTCTTC

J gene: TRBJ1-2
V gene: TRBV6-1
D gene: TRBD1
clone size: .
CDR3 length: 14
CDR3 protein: CASNRNRGEGGYTF
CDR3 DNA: TGTGCCAGCAATAGAAACAGGGGAGAAGGTGGCTACACCTTC

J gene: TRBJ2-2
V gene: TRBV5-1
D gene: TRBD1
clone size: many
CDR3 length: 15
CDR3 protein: CASGGTGSNTGELFF
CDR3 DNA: TGCGCCAGCGGAGGGACAGGCTCGAACACCGGGGAGCTGTTTTTT

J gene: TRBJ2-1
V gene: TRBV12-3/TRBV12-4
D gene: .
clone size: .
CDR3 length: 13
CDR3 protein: CASNFSLRNEQFF
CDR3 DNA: TGTGCCAGCAATTTTAGCCTTAGGAATGAGCAGTTCTTC

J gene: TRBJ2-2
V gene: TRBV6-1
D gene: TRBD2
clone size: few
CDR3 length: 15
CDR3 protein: CASSPSGSSTGELFF
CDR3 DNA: TGTGCCAGCAGCCCTAGCGGGTCTAGCACCGGGGAGCTGTTTTTT

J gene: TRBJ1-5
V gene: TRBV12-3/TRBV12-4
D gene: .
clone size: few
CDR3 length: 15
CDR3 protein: CASSLAASAHQPQHF
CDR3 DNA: TGTGCCAGCAGTTTAGCGGCCAGTGCTCATCAGCCCCAGCATTTT

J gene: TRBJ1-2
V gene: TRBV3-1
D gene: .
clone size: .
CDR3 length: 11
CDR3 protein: CASVGVYGYTF
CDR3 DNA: TGTGCCAGCGTGGGAGTCTATGGCTACACCTTC

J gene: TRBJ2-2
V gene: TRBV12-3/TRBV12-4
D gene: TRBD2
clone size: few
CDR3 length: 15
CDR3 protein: CASSSSTSGYGELFF
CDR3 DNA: TGTGCCAGCAGTTCCTCGACTAGCGGGTACGGGGAGCTGTTTTTT

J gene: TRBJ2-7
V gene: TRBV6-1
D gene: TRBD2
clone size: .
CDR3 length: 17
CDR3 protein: CASSNRLAGGLSYEQYF
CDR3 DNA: TGTGCCAGCAGCAACCGACTAGCGGGAGGTCTCTCCTACGAGCAGTACTTC

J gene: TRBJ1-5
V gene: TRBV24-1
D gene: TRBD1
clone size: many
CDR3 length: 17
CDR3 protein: CATSGPDRGATNQPQHF
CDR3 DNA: TGTGCCACCAGTGGCCCCGACAGGGGGGCCACTAATCAGCCCCAGCATTTT

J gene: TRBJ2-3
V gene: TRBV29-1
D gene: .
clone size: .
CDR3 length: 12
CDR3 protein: CSVERETDTQYF
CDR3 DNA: TGCAGCGTTGAAAGGGAGACAGATACGCAGTATTTT

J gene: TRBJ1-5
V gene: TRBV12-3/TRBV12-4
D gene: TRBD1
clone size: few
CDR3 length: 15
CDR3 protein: CASRGQGGGNQPQHF
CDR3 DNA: TGTGCCAGCAGGGGACAGGGAGGTGGCAATCAGCCCCAGCATTTT

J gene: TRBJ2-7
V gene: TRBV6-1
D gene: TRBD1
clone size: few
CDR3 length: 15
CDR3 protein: CASRQRGQGVDEQYF
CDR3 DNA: TGTGCCAGCAGACAACGTGGACAGGGGGTCGACGAGCAGTACTTC

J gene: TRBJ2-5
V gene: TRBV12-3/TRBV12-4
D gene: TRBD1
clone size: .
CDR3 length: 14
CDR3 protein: CASRLGTGGETQYF
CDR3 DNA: TGTGCCAGCAGGTTGGGGACAGGGGGAGAGACCCAGTACTTC

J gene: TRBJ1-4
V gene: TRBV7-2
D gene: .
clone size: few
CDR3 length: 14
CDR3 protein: CASSFIGANEKLFF
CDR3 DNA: TGTGCCAGCAGCTTCATCGGGGCTAATGAAAAACTGTTTTTT

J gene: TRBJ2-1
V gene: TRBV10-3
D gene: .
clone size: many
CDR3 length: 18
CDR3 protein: CAISEIPLGGPTPNEQFF
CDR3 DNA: TGTGCCATCAGCGAAATTCCCCTCGGAGGGCCCACCCCCAATGAGCAGTTCTTC

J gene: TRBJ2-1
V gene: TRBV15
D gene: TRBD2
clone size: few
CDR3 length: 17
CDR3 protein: CATSRDDAGLAYNEQFF
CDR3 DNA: TGTGCCACCAGCAGAGATGACGCGGGACTAGCGTACAATGAGCAGTTCTTC

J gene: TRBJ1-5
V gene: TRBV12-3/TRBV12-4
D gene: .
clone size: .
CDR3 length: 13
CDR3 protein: CASSKGNNQPQHF
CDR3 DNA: TGTGCCAGCAGTAAAGGGAACAATCAGCCCCAGCATTTT

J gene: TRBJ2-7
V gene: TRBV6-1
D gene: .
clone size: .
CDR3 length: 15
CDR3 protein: CASTPRRDGFYEQYF
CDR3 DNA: TGTGCCAGCACTCCTCGTAGAGACGGGTTCTACGAGCAGTACTTC

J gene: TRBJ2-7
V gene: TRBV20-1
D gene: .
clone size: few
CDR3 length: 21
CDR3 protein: CSAREHPLRNSIPNGHYEQYF
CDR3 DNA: TGCAGTGCTAGAGAACACCCCCTCAGAAATTCGATACCTAACGGGCACTACGAGCAGTACTTC

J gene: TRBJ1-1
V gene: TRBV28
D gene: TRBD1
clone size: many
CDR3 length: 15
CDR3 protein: CASSHRDRGNTEAFF
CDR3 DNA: TGTGCCAGCAGTCACCGGGACAGGGGGAACACTGAAGCTTTCTTT

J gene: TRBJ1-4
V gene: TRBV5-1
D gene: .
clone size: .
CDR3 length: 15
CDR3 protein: CASSLALARGEKLFF
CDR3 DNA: TGCGCCAGCAGCTTGGCCTTGGCTCGGGGTGAAAAACTGTTTTTT

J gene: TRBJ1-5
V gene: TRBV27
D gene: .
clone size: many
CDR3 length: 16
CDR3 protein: CASSLRAGAWIQPQHF
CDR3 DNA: TGTGCCAGCAGTTTGAGGGCAGGGGCCTGGATTCAGCCCCAGCATTTT

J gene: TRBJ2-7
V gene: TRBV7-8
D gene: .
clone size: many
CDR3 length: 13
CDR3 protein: CASLSDYPHEQYF
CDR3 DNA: TGTGCCAGCCTATCGGACTACCCTCATGAGCAGTACTTC

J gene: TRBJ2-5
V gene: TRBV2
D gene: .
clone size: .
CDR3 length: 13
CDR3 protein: CASNSWGTETQYF
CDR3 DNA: TGTGCCAGTAATAGTTGGGGGACGGAGACCCAGTACTTC

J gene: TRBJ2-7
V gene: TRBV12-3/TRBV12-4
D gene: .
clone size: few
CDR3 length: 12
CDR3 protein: CASKTDPYEQYF
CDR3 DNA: TGTGCCAGCAAGACTGATCCCTACGAGCAGTACTTC

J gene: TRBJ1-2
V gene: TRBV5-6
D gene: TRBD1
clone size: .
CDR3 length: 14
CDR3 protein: CASSSGQGPYGYTF
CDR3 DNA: TGTGCCAGCAGCTCGGGACAGGGGCCCTATGGCTACACCTTC

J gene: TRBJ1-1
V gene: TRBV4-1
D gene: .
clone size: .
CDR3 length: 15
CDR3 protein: CASSSRGSWSTEAFF
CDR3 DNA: TGCGCCAGCAGCTCCCGGGGTTCTTGGAGCACTGAAGCTTTCTTT

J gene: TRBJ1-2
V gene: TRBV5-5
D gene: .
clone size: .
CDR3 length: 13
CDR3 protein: CASSSSGKYGYTF
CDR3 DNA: TGTGCCAGCAGCTCATCAGGAAAGTATGGCTACACCTTC

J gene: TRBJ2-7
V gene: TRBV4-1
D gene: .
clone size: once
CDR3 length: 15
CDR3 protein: CASSQGGKLSYEQYF
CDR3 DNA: TGCGCCAGCAGCCAAGGGGGAAAGCTCTCCTACGAGCAGTACTTC

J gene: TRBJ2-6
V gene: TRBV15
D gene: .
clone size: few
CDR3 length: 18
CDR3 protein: CATSRDLSGSSGANVLTF
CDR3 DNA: TGTGCCACCAGCAGAGATTTGTCAGGATCCTCTGGGGCCAACGTCCTGACTTTC

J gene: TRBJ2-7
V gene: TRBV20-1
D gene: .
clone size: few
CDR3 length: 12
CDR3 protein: CSARERAYEQYF
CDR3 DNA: TGCAGTGCTAGAGAGAGAGCCTACGAGCAGTACTTC

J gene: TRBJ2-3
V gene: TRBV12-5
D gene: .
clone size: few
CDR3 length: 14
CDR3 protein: CASGSSLGLDTQYF
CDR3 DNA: TGTGCTAGTGGTTCCTCATTGGGTTTAGATACGCAGTATTTT

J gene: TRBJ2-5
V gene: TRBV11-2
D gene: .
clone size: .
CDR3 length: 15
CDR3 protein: CASSLEGMLRETQYF
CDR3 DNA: TGTGCCAGCAGCTTAGAGGGCATGCTCCGGGAGACCCAGTACTTC

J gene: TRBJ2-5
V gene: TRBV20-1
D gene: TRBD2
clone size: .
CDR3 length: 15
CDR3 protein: CSASGGTSAKETQYF
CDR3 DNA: TGCAGTGCTAGTGGGGGGACTAGTGCGAAAGAGACCCAGTACTTC

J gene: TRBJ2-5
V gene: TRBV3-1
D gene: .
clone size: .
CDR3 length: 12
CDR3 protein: CASSPAGMAQYF
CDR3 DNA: TGTGCCAGCAGCCCCGCAGGTATGGCCCAGTACTTC

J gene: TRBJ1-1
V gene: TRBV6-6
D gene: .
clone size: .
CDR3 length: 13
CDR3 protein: CASSYGGIPEAFF
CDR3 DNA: TGTGCCAGCAGTTACGGCGGGATTCCTGAAGCTTTCTTT

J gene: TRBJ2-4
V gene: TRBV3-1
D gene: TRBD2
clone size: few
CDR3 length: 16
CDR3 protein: CASSQSGGVAKNIQYF
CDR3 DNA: TGTGCCAGCAGCCAATCCGGGGGGGTTGCCAAAAACATTCAGTACTTC

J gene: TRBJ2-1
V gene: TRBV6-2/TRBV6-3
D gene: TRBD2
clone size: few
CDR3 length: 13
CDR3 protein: CASRWTSGNEQFF
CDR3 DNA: TGTGCCAGCAGATGGACTAGCGGCAATGAGCAGTTCTTC

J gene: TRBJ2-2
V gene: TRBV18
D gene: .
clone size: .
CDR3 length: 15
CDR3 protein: CASSRRQENTGELFF
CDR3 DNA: TGTGCCAGCTCAAGGCGGCAGGAGAACACCGGGGAGCTGTTTTTT